This TCR beta chain was observed in a study of metastatic and nonmetastatic thyroid tumors. Study at large: Repertoires from blood and tumor or nodule tissue of malignant and benign thyroid patients were compared. Study outcomes and limitations: Malignant thyroid tumors reportedly had TCR beta diversity that was significantly higher than in benign nodules, in blood and tumor.

Trimming cost V 1 base and J 4 bases, with 5 bases left between them. The CDR3 length is 13 residues. CDR1 is SGHNT, CDR2 YENEEA, per germline. Thyroid surgery was preceded by no treatment in any patient. In regard to this clone: The antigen is unknown. At the DNA level, this CDR3 is encoded by other sequences in the same sample as well.

Per the authors' pipeline: The study took CDR3 differences across clinicopathological groups and made a distant-metastasis classifier for papillary thyroid cancer from them. TCRdb redid the clone calls on the PCR reads using MiXCR. These V and J calls rely on TCRdb rather than the paper's analysis. Among roughly 5,900 clones listed, 30% to 40% were seen once. This clonotype was obtained from a male donor with papillary thyroid cancer or a benign thyroid nodule (not recorded which). Some clones in this sample may be carry-over from other donors' samples. The chain links TRBV11-3 to TRBJ2-1; D is undetermined. Sequences were obtained from adjacent normal tissue. In nucleotides, the CDR3 is TGTGCCAGCAGCTTAGGGAATTACAATGAGCAGTTCTTC. This gives the protein CASSLGNYNEQFF.